This TCR beta chain is from a study of T cells expressing NK-cell markers. Germline CDR1 GTSNPN, CDR2 SVGIG (reference sequence). CDR3 size: 14 residues. As for this clonotype: Its target is unknown.

TCRdb re-called the 5' RACE reads; every CDR3 protein appears as one record, without DNA. The listing contains roughly 170,000 distinct CDR3 sequences. Study-wide results and caveats: NKG2C+ dominant clonotypes from over five donors made up about 1.0-7.5% of CD8+ T cells.

Source material: blood T cells: a sorted CD56 or NKG2C T cell subset, CD4+ or CD8+ T cells, or bulk PBMC T cells (not recorded which). The chain links TRBV30 to TRBJ2-1; TCRdb's D call of TRBD2 is untestable without DNA. This sequence was found in a woman aged 18 to 75 in good health. CDR3 sequence reads: CAWTSGGRYNEQFF.